This TCR beta chain was captured in a study of early stage breast cancer tumors (dated by TCRdb to the late 2010s). Notes on the research overall: Of the 15 to 20 invasive breast tumors, roughly 12 were found to be estrogen receptor-positive, progesterone receptor-positive and HER2-negative. Across all samples, around 2.9 million templates representing roughly 1 million unique clonotypes were detected. Of the roughly 12 ER+/PR+/HER2- tumors, eight were classified as invasive ductal carcinomas and four as invasive lobular carcinomas. A read coverage of roughly 10-fold per sample was achieved on average.

The study profiled bulk TCR beta-chain repertoires in matched peripheral blood, tumor and adjacent normal breast tissue taken from roughly 17 patients with early-stage breast cancer. Before surgery, roughly 4.5-11 mL of whole blood was collected in EDTA tubes and processed within 2 hours. Peripheral blood mononuclear cells were isolated by Ficoll-Paque centrifugation in SepMate-50 tubes. PBMCs were cryopreserved in aliquots of roughly 1.8 to 4 million cells in 90% FBS with about 10% DMSO and kept in liquid nitrogen. The Qiagen AllPrep DNA/RNA Mini kit was used to extract genomic DNA. The CDR3 runs 13 amino acids, cysteine and phenylalanine included. This entry keeps only the CDR3 DNA: 39 bases, framed from base 1. The CDR1 and CDR2 encoded by the germline V gene are MNHEY and SVGAGI. The junction carries 12 bases between V and J, which are trimmed by 2 bases and 8 bases respectively. Comments on this clone: Its antigen is unknown. No per-base quality is available; no much larger clone lies one base away.

General findings and caveats noted by the study authors: Compared with adjacent normal breast tissue, tumors had around 2.5-fold higher T cell density and higher clonality. Enriched TCRB sequences shared across patients were found to be mostly commonly generated sequences that were unlikely to play an important role in the tumor microenvironment. Repertoires from blood and normal breast were more alike than repertoires from blood and tumor, and in 14 of 16 patients, comparing each tissue with blood separated tumor from normal. Sequencing bulk genomic DNA from unsorted cells could not capture chain pairing or functional markers like CD4, CD8 and FOXP3. The small cohort size prevented analysis by tumor subtype.

Each sample was amplified as two independent genomic DNA replicates: about 0.47 ug for blood and around 1.5 ug for tumor or normal breast. TCRB sequencing of genomic DNA was carried out with the ImmunoSeq Intro kit according to the manufacturer's instructions. Multiplex PCR ran about 29 cycles with proprietary primers and spike-in control sequences for absolute quantification. An 87-bp fragment spanning the CDR3 and flanking V and J genes was sequenced with single-end 150-bp reads. Seven samples, with two replicates for each sample, were multiplexed per lane of an Illumina MiSeq using version 3.0 chemistry. As for the original processing: The vendor's proprietary pipeline handled the raw data processing, merging both replicates into a single result for each sample. Productive rearrangements sharing the V-gene family, CDR3 amino acid sequence and J-gene segment were defined as clonotypes. Clonality was computed as 1 minus the normalized Shannon entropy (Pielou evenness) of TCRB abundances. To estimate T cell density, the total number of templates was divided by the number of input cells, which was inferred from the amount of DNA input. Recon with default parameters was used to estimate total repertoire diversity and clonality. A clonotype was considered tumor-enriched if its abundance in tumor exceeded 0.1% and was at least 32-fold higher than its abundance in normal breast. TCRdb mirrors the immuneACCESS table, restricted to in-frame sequences. Some clones are absent from its copies; in checked studies, under half trace to an unresolved V gene, and the reason for the others is unknown. That table supplies the V and J calls and clone size; D and trimming were determined from the DNA. The sample table contains just under 30,000 clones; only one count was recorded for 84% of them. The top ten clonotypes cover approximately 9% of the sample.

Sequencing input: blood. This receptor was taken from a person aged 50 to 59 with breast cancer. The sequence joins TRBV6-5 to TRBJ1-2; the D gene identity is not certain. CDR3 region: CASSYDQAEGYTF. The base sequence is TGTGCCAGCAGTTACGACCAGGCCGAGGGCTACACCTTC.